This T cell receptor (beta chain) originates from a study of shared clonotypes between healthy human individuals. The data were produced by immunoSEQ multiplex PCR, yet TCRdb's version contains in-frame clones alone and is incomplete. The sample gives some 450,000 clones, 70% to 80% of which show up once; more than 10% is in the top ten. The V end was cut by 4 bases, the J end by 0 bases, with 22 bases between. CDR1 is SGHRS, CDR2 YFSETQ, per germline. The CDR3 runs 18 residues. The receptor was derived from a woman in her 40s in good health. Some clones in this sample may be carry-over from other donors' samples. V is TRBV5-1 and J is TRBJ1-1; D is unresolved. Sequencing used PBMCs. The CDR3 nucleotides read TGCGCCAGCAGCCCAATGACGGGCCGCCCGGCTATGAACACTGAAGCTTTCTTT. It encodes CASSPMTGRPAMNTEAFF.